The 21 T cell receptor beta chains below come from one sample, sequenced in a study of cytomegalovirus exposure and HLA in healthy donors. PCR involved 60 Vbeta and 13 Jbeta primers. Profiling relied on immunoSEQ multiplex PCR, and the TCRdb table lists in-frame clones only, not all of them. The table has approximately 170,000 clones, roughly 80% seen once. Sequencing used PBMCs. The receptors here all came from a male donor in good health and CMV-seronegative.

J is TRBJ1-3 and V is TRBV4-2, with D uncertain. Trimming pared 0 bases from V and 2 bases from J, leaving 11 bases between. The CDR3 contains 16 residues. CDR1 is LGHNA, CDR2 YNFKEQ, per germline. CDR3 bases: TGTGCCAGCAGCCAAGAGTTGGAGAGGGCTGGAAACACCATATATTTT. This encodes CASSQELERAGNTIYF.

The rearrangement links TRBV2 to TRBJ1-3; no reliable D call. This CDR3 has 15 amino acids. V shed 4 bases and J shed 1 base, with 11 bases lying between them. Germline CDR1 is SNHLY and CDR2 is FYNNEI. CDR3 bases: TGTGCCAGCAGTGGGCCACGGGTTTCTGGAAACACCATATATTTT. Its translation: CASSGPRVSGNTIYF. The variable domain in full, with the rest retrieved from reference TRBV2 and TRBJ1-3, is EPEVTQTPSHQVTQMGQEVILRCVPISNHLYFYWYRQILGQKVEFLVSFYNNEISEKSEIFDDQFSVERPDGSNFTLKIRSTKLEDSAMYFCASSGPRVSGNTIYFGEGSWLTVV.

In DNA, the CDR3 is TGTGCCAGCCGACGGACAGCAACCTACGAGCAGTACTTC. Translating gives CASRRTATYEQYF. The chain recombines TRBV6-6 with TRBJ2-7; possible D gene TRBD1, 6 bases. V was shortened by 8 bases and J by 2 bases, with 13 bases between the two germline ends. Germline V gene lookup returns CDR1 MNHNY and CDR2 SVGAGI (reference sequence). The CDR3 loop spans 13 amino acids.

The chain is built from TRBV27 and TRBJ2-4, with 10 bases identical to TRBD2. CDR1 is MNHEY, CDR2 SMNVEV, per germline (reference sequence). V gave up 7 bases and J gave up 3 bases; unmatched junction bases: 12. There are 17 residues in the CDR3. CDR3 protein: CASTRHWSGGGKNIQYF. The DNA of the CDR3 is TGTGCCAGCACCCGACACTGGAGCGGGGGGGGCAAAAACATTCAGTACTTC.

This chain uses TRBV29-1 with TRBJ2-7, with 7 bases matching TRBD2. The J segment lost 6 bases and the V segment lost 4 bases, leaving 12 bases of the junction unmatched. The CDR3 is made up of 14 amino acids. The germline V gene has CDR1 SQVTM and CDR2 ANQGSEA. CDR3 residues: CSVALSLGGSEQYF. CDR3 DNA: TGCAGCGTTGCATTGTCTTTGGGAGGGAGCGAGCAGTACTTC.

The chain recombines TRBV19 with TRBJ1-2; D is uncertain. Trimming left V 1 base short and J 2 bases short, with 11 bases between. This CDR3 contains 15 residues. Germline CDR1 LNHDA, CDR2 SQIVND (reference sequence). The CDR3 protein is CASSIAGGSNYGYTF. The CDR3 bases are TGTGCCAGTAGTATAGCAGGTGGATCCAACTATGGCTACACCTTC.

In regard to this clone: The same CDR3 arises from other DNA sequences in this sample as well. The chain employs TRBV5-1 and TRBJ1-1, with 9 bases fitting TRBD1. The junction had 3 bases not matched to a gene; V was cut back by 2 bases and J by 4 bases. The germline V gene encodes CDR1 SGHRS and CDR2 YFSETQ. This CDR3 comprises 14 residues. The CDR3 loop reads CASSFTGGGTEAFF. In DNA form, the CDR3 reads TGCGCCAGCAGCTTTACAGGGGGCGGCACTGAAGCTTTCTTT.

The CDR3 region has the DNA TGTGCCAGCAGCCCTAGGATCTTAGCGGGGGGAGGCTCCTACAATGAGCAGTTCTTC. Translated: CASSPRILAGGGSYNEQFF. This rearrangement joins TRBV7-6 to TRBJ2-1, with 10 bases lining up with TRBD2. CDR3 size: 19 residues. V dropped 5 bases and J dropped 0; count of bases not matched to a gene: 13. CDR1 SGHVS and CDR2 FNYEAQ come from the germline V gene.

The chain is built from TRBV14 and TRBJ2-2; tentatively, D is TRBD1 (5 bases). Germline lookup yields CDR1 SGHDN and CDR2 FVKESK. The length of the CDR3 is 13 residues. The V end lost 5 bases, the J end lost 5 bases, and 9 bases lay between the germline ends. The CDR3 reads CASSCRETGELFF. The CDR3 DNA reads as TGTGCCAGCAGCTGCAGGGAAACCGGGGAGCTGTTTTTT.

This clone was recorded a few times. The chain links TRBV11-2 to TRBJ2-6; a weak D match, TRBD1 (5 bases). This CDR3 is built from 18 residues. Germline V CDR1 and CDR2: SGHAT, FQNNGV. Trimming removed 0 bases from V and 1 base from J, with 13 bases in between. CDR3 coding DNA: TGTGCCAGCAGCTTAGAAACAGGTTTGCTTTCTGGGGCCAACGTCCTGACTTTC. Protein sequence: CASSLETGLLSGANVLTF.

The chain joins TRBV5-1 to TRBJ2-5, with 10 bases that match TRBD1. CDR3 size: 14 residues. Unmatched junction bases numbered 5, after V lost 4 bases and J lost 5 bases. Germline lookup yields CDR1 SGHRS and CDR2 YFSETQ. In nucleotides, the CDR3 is TGCGCCAGCAGCCCTGGGACAGGGGACGAGACCCAGTACTTC. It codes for CASSPGTGDETQYF.

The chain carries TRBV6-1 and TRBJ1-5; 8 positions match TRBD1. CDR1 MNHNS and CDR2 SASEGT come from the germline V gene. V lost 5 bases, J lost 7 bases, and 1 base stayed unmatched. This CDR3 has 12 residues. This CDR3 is CASSRQGQPQHF. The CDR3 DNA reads TGTGCCAGCAGTCGACAGGGGCAGCCCCAGCATTTT.

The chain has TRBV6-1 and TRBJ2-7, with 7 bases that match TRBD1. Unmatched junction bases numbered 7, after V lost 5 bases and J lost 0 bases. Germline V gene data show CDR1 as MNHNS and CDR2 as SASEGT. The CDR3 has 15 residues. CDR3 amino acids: CASSKLQGLSYEQYF. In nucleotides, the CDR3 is TGTGCCAGCAGTAAACTACAGGGGCTCTCCTACGAGCAGTACTTC.

The CDR3: CASSATPDYGYTF. Here the CDR3 DNA reads TGTGCCAGCAGTGCGACTCCCGACTATGGCTACACCTTC. The chain is built from TRBV2 and TRBJ1-2; D not resolved. Trimming shortened V by 4 bases and J by 3 bases, and 9 bases separated the two germline ends. Germline loops: CDR1 SNHLY, CDR2 FYNNEI. CDR3 length equals 13 residues.

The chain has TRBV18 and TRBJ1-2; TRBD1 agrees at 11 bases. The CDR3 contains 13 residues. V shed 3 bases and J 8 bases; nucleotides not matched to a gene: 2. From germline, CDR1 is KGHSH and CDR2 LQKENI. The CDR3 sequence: CASSPGTGGGYTF. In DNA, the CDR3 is TGTGCCAGCTCACCCGGGACAGGGGGAGGCTACACCTTC.

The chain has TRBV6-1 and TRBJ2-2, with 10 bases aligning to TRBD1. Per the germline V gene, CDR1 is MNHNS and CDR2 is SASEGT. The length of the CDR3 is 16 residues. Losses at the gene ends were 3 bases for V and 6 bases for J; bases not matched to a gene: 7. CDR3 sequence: CASSEPGQGYPGELFF. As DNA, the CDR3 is TGTGCCAGCAGTGAGCCGGGACAGGGGTATCCCGGGGAGCTGTTTTTT.

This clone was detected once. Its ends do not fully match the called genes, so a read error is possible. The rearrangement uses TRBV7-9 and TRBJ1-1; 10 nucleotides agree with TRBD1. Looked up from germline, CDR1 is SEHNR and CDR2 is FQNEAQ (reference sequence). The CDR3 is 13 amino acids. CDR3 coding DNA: TGTTCCAGCCTTAGACAGGGGGCAACTGAAGCTTTCTTT. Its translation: CSSLRQGATEAFF.

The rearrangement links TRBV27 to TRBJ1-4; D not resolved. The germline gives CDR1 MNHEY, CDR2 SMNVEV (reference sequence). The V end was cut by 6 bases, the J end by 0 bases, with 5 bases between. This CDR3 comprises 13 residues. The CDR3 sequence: CASRPATNEKLFF. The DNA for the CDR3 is TGTGCCAGCAGGCCAGCAACTAATGAAAAACTGTTTTTT.

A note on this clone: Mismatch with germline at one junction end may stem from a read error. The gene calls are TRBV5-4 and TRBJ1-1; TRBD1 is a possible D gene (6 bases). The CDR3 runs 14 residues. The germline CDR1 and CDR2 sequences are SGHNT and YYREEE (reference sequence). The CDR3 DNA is TGTGCCAGCACCCTCTGGGGGCTGAAGACTGAAGCTTTCTTT. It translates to CASTLWGLKTEAFF. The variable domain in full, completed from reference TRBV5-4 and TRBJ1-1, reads ETGVTQSPTHLIKTRGQQVTLRCSSQSGHNTVSWYQQALGQGPQFIFQYYREEENGRGNFPPRFSGLQFPNYSSELNVNALELDDSALYLCASTLWGLKTEAFFGQGTRLTVV.

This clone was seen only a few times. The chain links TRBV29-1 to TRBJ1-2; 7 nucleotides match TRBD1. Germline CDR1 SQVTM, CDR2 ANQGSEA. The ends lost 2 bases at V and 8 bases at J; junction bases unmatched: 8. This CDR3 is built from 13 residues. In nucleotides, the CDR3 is TGCAGCGTTGAATGGAGGACAGGTATGGGCTACACCTTC. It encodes CSVEWRTGMGYTF.

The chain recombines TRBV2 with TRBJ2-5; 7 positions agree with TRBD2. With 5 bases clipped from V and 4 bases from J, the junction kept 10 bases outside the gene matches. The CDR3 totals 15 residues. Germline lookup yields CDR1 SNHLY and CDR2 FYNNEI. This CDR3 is CASSSGPTGGETQYF. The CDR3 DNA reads TGTGCCAGCAGTTCCGGCCCCACGGGGGGAGAGACCCAGTACTTC.